This passage covers 22 T cell receptor beta chains from one sample sequenced in a study of blood T cell repertoires in COVID-19. Profiled with immunoSEQ multiplex PCR; TCRdb holds only in-frame clones, not every one. The top ten hold 1.5% to 2% of the sample, which has 300,000 to 400,000 clones, around 89% seen once. Sequencing input: peripheral blood. The receptor set was obtained from a woman in her thirties with COVID-19, enrolled during active disease.

The rearrangement links TRBV11-3 to TRBJ1-2, with D possibly TRBD1 on 5 matching bases. This CDR3 region has 14 residues. Germline values: CDR1 SGHNT, CDR2 YENEEA. V lost 1 base and J 2 bases, leaving 8 bases between the germline ends. This CDR3 is CASSLGQGNYGYTF. CDR3 DNA sequence: TGTGCCAGCAGCTTAGGGCAGGGAAACTATGGCTACACCTTC.

The chain joins TRBV18 to TRBJ2-5; 8 positions agree with TRBD1. J gave up 6 bases and V 5 bases, and 5 bases lay outside the gene matches. CDR3 size: 13 residues. CDR1 and CDR2 (germline): KGHSH, LQKENI. The CDR3 coding sequence is TGTGCCAGCTCATCGGACAGGGCACAGACCCAGTACTTC. This translates into CASSSDRAQTQYF.

The gene calls are TRBV7-2 and TRBJ1-2; D is perhaps TRBD1 (6 bases). V lost 4 bases and J lost 5, with 8 bases in between. Per germline, CDR1 SGHTA and CDR2 FQGNSA. The CDR3 is made up of 12 amino acids. The CDR3 sequence is CASSSGTYGYTF. The DNA of the CDR3 is TGTGCCAGCAGCTCGGGGACATATGGCTACACCTTC. The full variable domain, rest sourced from reference TRBV7-2 and TRBJ1-2, is GAGVSQSPSNKVTEKGKDVELRCDPISGHTALYWYRQSLGQGLEFLIYFQGNSAPDKSGLPSDRFSAERTGGSVSTLTIQRTQQEDSAVYLCASSSGTYGYTFGSGTRLTVV.

The chain employs TRBV11-3 and TRBJ2-1; unclear D gene. Germline V lookup: CDR1 SGHNT, CDR2 YENEEA. Trimming took 2 bases from V and 10 from J, leaving 9 bases between them. The CDR3 spans 12 residues. The CDR3, as DNA: TGTGCCAGCAGCTTAACTCCGTGGGAGCAGTTCTTC. This codes for CASSLTPWEQFF. Supplemented by reference TRBV11-3 and TRBJ2-1, the full variable domain reads EAGVVQSPRYKIIEKKQPVAFWCNPISGHNTLYWYLQNLGQGPELLIRYENEEAVDDSQLPKDRFSAERLKGVDSTLKIQPAELGDSAVYLCASSLTPWEQFFGPGTRLTVL.

The chain uses TRBV27 and TRBJ2-2, with D perhaps TRBD1 (5 bases). Germline V gene sequence: CDR1 MNHEY, CDR2 SMNVEV (reference sequence). V was cut by 5 bases and J by 4 bases, with 11 bases left in between. This CDR3 region has 14 residues. The CDR3 DNA is TGTGCCAGCAGTCTGGGCAGGGCCACCGGGGAGCTGTTTTTT. Its translation: CASSLGRATGELFF.

In this sample, this clone turned up once. The rearrangement joins TRBV27 to TRBJ1-2; no clear D gene. The CDR3 is made up of 13 amino acids. Germline loops: CDR1 MNHEY, CDR2 SMNVEV (reference sequence). Between the trimmed V and J ends, which lost 2 bases and 4 bases, there was a span of 8 bases. The CDR3 reads CASSLRSGYGYTF. The CDR3 bases are TGTGCCAGCAGTTTAAGGTCGGGCTATGGCTACACCTTC.

CDR3 bases: TGTGCCAGCAGCCCTCGGGGGGTTGAGACCCAGTACTTC. Translating it yields CASSPRGVETQYF. The rearrangement links TRBV7-9 to TRBJ2-5; the match to TRBD2 covers 7 bases. This CDR3 is built from 13 residues. The trim removed 5 bases at V and 5 bases at J, leaving 5 bases unmatched. Germline CDR1 and CDR2: SEHNR and FQNEAQ (reference sequence).

The rearrangement uses TRBV11-2 and TRBJ1-6; D unclear. Germline assignment: CDR1 SGHAT and CDR2 FQNNGV. The CDR3 has 13 amino acids. Trimming took 0 bases from V and 7 from J, leaving 4 bases between them. CDR3 sequence: CASSLEANSPLHF. CDR3 sequence (DNA): TGTGCCAGCAGCTTAGAAGCGAATTCACCCCTCCACTTT.

This chain joins TRBV11-3 and TRBJ2-5, with 8 bases that match TRBD1. The CDR3 covers 14 residues. The germline gives CDR1 SGHNT, CDR2 YENEEA. V lost 1 base, J lost 5 bases, and 3 bases stayed unmatched. This CDR3 is CASSLAGGRETQYF. CDR3 nucleotide sequence: TGTGCCAGCAGCTTAGCAGGGGGCCGGGAGACCCAGTACTTC.

The rearrangement links TRBV19 to TRBJ1-5; 7 bases map to TRBD1. With V trimmed by 4 bases and J by 2 bases, 8 bases remained unmatched. From germline, CDR1 is LNHDA and CDR2 SQIVND (reference sequence). This CDR3 has 16 amino acids. CDR3: CASSTIRQGRNQPQHF. For the CDR3, the DNA is TGTGCCAGTAGTACAATAAGACAGGGTCGCAATCAGCCCCAGCATTTT.

The chain carries TRBV7-8 and TRBJ1-5; 7 bases align to TRBD1. The trim removed 1 base at V and 3 bases at J, leaving 6 bases unmatched. In germline, CDR1 is SGHVS, CDR2 FQNEAQ. CDR3 length: 16 residues. As DNA, the CDR3 is TGTGCCAGCAGCTTAGTAGGGGGACAGAACAATCAGCCCCAGCATTTT. Its translation: CASSLVGGQNNQPQHF.

In this sample, this clone turned up a few times. The chain recombines TRBV15 with TRBJ1-2; weak D call: TRBD1 (6 bases). Germline V lookup: CDR1 LNHNV, CDR2 YYDKDF (reference sequence). The CDR3 totals 13 residues. The V and J ends lost 0 bases and 5 bases respectively, with 7 bases between them. In DNA, the CDR3 is TGTGCCACCAGCAGAGAGACAGGATATGGCTACACCTTC. It translates to CATSRETGYGYTF.

The CDR3 is CASSQDRAGFMNTEAFF. The CDR3 nucleotides read TGCGCCAGCAGCCAAGATAGAGCCGGGTTTATGAACACTGAAGCTTTCTTT. The chain uses TRBV4-3 and TRBJ1-1; D not certain. This CDR3 has 17 amino acids. V was cut by 0 bases and J by 0 bases, with 14 bases left in between. CDR1 and CDR2 from the germline V gene are LGHNA and YSLEER.

The chain is built from TRBV18 and TRBJ1-1, with 8 bases fitting TRBD1. Germline-derived CDR1 and CDR2 are KGHSH and LQKENI. There are 15 residues in the CDR3. The junction had 5 bases not matched to a gene; V was cut back by 4 bases and J by 1 base. DNA for the CDR3: TGTGCCAGCTCACTCAGGACAGGGAGGAACACTGAAGCTTTCTTT. This encodes CASSLRTGRNTEAFF.

The rearrangement links TRBV10-3 to TRBJ2-5, with 10 bases fitting TRBD2. The CDR3 consists of 16 residues. Germline V gene data show CDR1 as ENHRY and CDR2 as SYGVKD. The V and J ends lost 3 bases and 5 bases, in that order; junction bases with no gene match: 9. DNA for the CDR3: TGTGCCATCAGTGAATCCAGCGGGGGGGAGGTCGAGACCCAGTACTTC. Residues: CAISESSGGEVETQYF.

V gene TRBV7-6 combines with J gene TRBJ2-3; D might be TRBD1 (6 bases). Trimming took 5 bases from V and 1 from J, leaving 28 bases between them. This CDR3 has 20 residues. The V gene's germline CDR1 is SGHVS and CDR2 FNYEAQ. The CDR3 DNA reads as TGTGCCAGCAGCCCCCCGGGGTTTCACGTGGGGGCCAAGGGCACAGATACGCAGTATTTT. Translating gives CASSPPGFHVGAKGTDTQYF.

The table lists this clone with a count of one. The chain's CDR3 is CASSQPIRRGLNTDTQYF. The CDR3 region has the DNA TGTGCCAGCAGCCAACCCATCCGGCGGGGCCTGAACACAGATACGCAGTATTTT. This sequence joins TRBV4-2 and TRBJ2-3; a weak D match, TRBD2 (6 bases). The CDR3 has 18 residues. Germline V gene sequence: CDR1 LGHNA, CDR2 YNFKEQ. V was pared by 2 bases and J by 2 bases, with 20 bases between.

This chain connects TRBV27 to TRBJ2-5; tentative D call: TRBD2 (5 bases). Trimming pared 2 bases from V and 2 bases from J, leaving 12 bases between. The length of the CDR3 is 15 residues. CDR1 and CDR2 (germline): MNHEY, SMNVEV (reference sequence). CDR3 residues: CASSLNGLAQETQYF. The CDR3 coding sequence is TGTGCCAGCAGTTTAAACGGGCTAGCACAAGAGACCCAGTACTTC.

This clone was seen more than once but under ten times. The chain employs TRBV14 and TRBJ2-5, with TRBD2 matching over 15 bases. The CDR3 covers 18 residues. Germline assignment: CDR1 SGHDN and CDR2 FVKESK. J gave up 2 bases and V 0 bases, and 4 bases lay outside the gene matches. The CDR3 region has the DNA TGTGCCAGCAGCCAAGACCCGGGACTAGCGGGGGGTCAAGAGACCCAGTACTTC. It codes for CASSQDPGLAGGQETQYF.

The chain has TRBV10-3 and TRBJ1-4; the D gene is possibly TRBD1 (5 bases). V lost 8 bases to trimming and J lost 0 bases, with 10 bases between them. The CDR3 extends over 14 amino acids. The V gene's germline CDR1 is ENHRY and CDR2 SYGVKD. The CDR3 nucleotides read TGTGCCATCCTAACAGGAGCAACTAATGAAAAACTGTTTTTT. This sequence encodes CAILTGATNEKLFF.

This chain uses TRBV9 with TRBJ2-2; TRBD1 might be the D (5 bases). V was trimmed by 2 bases and J by 5 bases, leaving 7 bases between them. The length of the CDR3 is 13 residues. Germline loops: CDR1 SGDLS, CDR2 YYNGEE. The chain's CDR3 is CASSVQGTGELFF. For the CDR3, the DNA is TGTGCCAGCAGCGTCCAGGGAACCGGGGAGCTGTTTTTT.

The rearrangement uses TRBV10-3 and TRBJ1-1, with a weak D call TRBD1 (6 bases). The CDR3 loop spans 12 amino acids. Germline loops: CDR1 ENHRY, CDR2 SYGVKD. V was cut by 3 bases and J by 7 bases, with 9 bases left in between. CDR3 bases: TGTGCCATCAGTGAACAGGGAATTGAAGCTTTCTTT. Residues: CAISEQGIEAFF.